A single sample is the source of the 25 T cell receptor beta chains below, sequenced in a study of CD4 T cells in relation to SARS-CoV-2 and coronaviruses. CD4+ T cells from unexposed donors were obtained before the COVID-19 pandemic (2011-2018). Isolation of CD4+ T cells took place after about 9 days in culture. For these receptors, no antigen is known. Assay: immunoSEQ multiplex PCR; the TCRdb copy retains only in-frame clones and omits some. This table holds about 26,000 clones, around 80% found once. Sequenced material: CD4+ T cells from PBMCs, cultured in vitro. The receptor set was obtained from a human donor in good health.

The rearrangement uses TRBV12-3 or TRBV12-4 and TRBJ2-5; unclear D gene. The length of the CDR3 is 13 residues. Trimming took off 3 bases at V and 3 bases at J, with 8 bases between the two ends. The CDR3 here is CASSLSQEETQYF. The DNA for the CDR3 is TGTGCCAGCAGTTTGAGCCAGGAAGAGACCCAGTACTTC.

Only a few counts were recorded for this clone. The chain recombines TRBV2 with TRBJ1-1; D not certain. Germline loops: CDR1 SNHLY, CDR2 FYNNEI. The CDR3 length is 15 residues. V gave up 6 bases and J gave up 3 bases, with 17 bases separating them. The CDR3 nucleotides are TGTGCCAGCAGGAAAGACTTGAGGAGTTACACTGAAGCTTTCTTT. Its translation: CASRKDLRSYTEAFF.

V usage is TRBV5-1 and J usage is TRBJ1-1; D is undetermined. The CDR3 spans 15 residues. Germline V gene sequence: CDR1 SGHRS, CDR2 YFSETQ. The germline V and J ends were trimmed by 2 bases and 1 base, with 12 bases remaining between them. The CDR3 coding sequence is TGCGCCAGCAGCTTTCTCGGTGGATCGAACACTGAAGCTTTCTTT. This gives the protein CASSFLGGSNTEAFF.

This clone was counted a single time. This chain joins TRBV6-5 and TRBJ2-5; maybe TRBD1 (7 bases). Deletions cut 4 bases from V and 5 bases from J, with 20 bases between. The germline V gene encodes CDR1 MNHEY and CDR2 SVGAGI. The CDR3 spans 16 residues. The CDR3 sequence is CASSSGTVFGGETQYF. The CDR3 DNA follows: TGTGCCAGCAGTTCCGGGACAGTGTTCGGAGGGGAGACCCAGTACTTC.

This clone was picked up a small number of times. V usage is TRBV19 and J usage is TRBJ1-2; D is undetermined. CDR3 size: 15 residues. The germline V gene has CDR1 LNHDA and CDR2 SQIVND (reference sequence). V was cut by 2 bases and J by 3 bases, with 13 bases left in between. CDR3 sequence (DNA): TGTGCCAGTAGTATATGGGAGGGTGCTTACTATGGCTACACCTTC. It specifies CASSIWEGAYYGYTF.

This clone occurred a few times. The CDR3 here is CAWSALGYEQYF. CDR3 coding DNA: TGTGCCTGGAGTGCCTTAGGCTACGAGCAGTACTTC. This chain links TRBV30 with TRBJ2-7, with D unresolved. CDR1 and CDR2 from the germline V gene are GTSNPN and SVGIG (reference sequence). Between the trimmed V and J ends, which lost 1 base and 3 bases, there was a span of 7 bases. This CDR3 spans 12 amino acids.

The chain links TRBV5-1 to TRBJ2-2, with 12 bases fitting TRBD1. V lost 0 bases to trimming and J lost 7 bases; unmatched junction nucleotides: 4. CDR3 size: 16 residues. Germline loops: CDR1 SGHRS, CDR2 YFSETQ. For the CDR3, the DNA is TGCGCCAGCAGCTTGGCCGGGACAGGGGGCTACGGGGAGCTGTTTTTT. This translates into CASSLAGTGGYGELFF.

The V gene is TRBV9, the J gene TRBJ1-1; the D gene is possibly TRBD1 (5 bases). Per germline, CDR1 SGDLS and CDR2 YYNGEE. V gave up 0 bases and J gave up 0 bases, with 18 bases separating them. There are 18 residues in the CDR3. The CDR3 bases are TGTGCCAGCAGCGTAGTAACCCCAGGGTCACCTATGAACACTGAAGCTTTCTTT. It encodes CASSVVTPGSPMNTEAFF.

The chain links TRBV10-3 to TRBJ1-2; maybe TRBD1 (5 bases). Looked up from germline, CDR1 is ENHRY and CDR2 is SYGVKD. The CDR3 is made up of 12 amino acids. V was cut by 11 bases and J by 6 bases, with 16 bases left in between. CDR3 in amino acids: CAAKDISDGYTF. The DNA for the CDR3 is TGTGCCGCCAAGGACATCTCTGATGGCTACACCTTC.

The gene calls are TRBV30 and TRBJ1-4; a possible D gene is TRBD1 (6 bases). The CDR3 contains 18 residues. Germline V gene lookup returns CDR1 GTSNPN and CDR2 SVGIG (reference sequence). With 5 bases removed from V and 3 bases from J, the gap between germline ends came to 25 bases. The CDR3 DNA is TGTGCCTGGCCCCCCCCCTGGCCCAGGGGCTACCCTAATGAAAAACTGTTTTTT. Its translation is CAWPPPWPRGYPNEKLFF.

This chain connects TRBV7-7 to TRBJ2-5; D possibly corresponds to TRBD1 (6 bases). This CDR3 spans 13 amino acids. Germline V gene sequence: CDR1 SSHAT, CDR2 FNYEAQ (reference sequence). Trimming took off 5 bases at V and 0 bases at J, with 7 bases between the two ends. The CDR3 DNA reads TGTGCCAGCAGCGGGGGCTACCAAGAGACCCAGTACTTC. It encodes CASSGGYQETQYF.

The rearrangement links TRBV5-1 to TRBJ2-5; 9 positions agree with TRBD2. Germline V gives CDR1 SGHRS, CDR2 YFSETQ. J lost 4 bases, V lost 4 bases, and 8 bases had no gene match. The CDR3 loop spans 15 amino acids. CDR3: CASSPSSGGGETQYF. The CDR3 DNA reads TGCGCCAGCAGCCCAAGTAGCGGGGGTGGAGAGACCCAGTACTTC.

J is TRBJ2-5 and V is TRBV11-2, with no clear D. This CDR3 is 13 amino acids long. In germline, CDR1 is SGHAT, CDR2 FQNNGV. The V end was cut by 1 base, the J end by 4 bases, with 7 bases between. The CDR3 reads CASSLAAVETQYF. The CDR3 coding sequence is TGTGCCAGCAGCTTAGCTGCGGTAGAGACCCAGTACTTC. The entire variable domain, with the rest obtained from reference TRBV11-2 and TRBJ2-5, is as follows: EAGVAQSPRYKIIEKRQSVAFWCNPISGHATLYWYQQILGQGPKLLIQFQNNGVVDDSQLPKDRFSAERLKGVDSTLKIQPAKLEDSAVYLCASSLAAVETQYFGPGTRLLVL.

J is TRBJ2-2 and V is TRBV6-5; 7 bases line up with TRBD2. Germline lookup yields CDR1 MNHEY and CDR2 SVGAGI. The V and J ends lost 4 bases and 1 base, in that order; junction bases with no gene match: 0. This CDR3 is 14 amino acids long. The CDR3 nucleotides are TGTGCCAGCAGTTGGGGGGGGAACACCGGGGAGCTGTTTTTT. It specifies CASSWGGNTGELFF.

The chain is built from TRBV30 and TRBJ2-3; 9 positions agree with TRBD2. Trimming cost V 1 base and J 0 bases; bases outside gene matches: 5. CDR3 length: 16 residues. In germline, CDR1 is GTSNPN, CDR2 SVGIG (reference sequence). The CDR3 bases are TGTGCCTGGAGTGGGTTGGCGGGAGGGAGCACAGATACGCAGTATTTT. Its translation is CAWSGLAGGSTDTQYF. The full variable domain, with the rest looked up from reference TRBV30 and TRBJ2-3, is SQTIHQWPATLVQPVGSPLSLECTVEGTSNPNLYWYRQAAGRGLQLLFYSVGIGQISSEVPQNLSASRPQDRQFILSSKKLLLSDSGFYLCAWSGLAGGSTDTQYFGPGTRLTVL.

The chain links TRBV3-1 (or the pseudogene TRBV3-2) to TRBJ2-5; D possibly corresponds to TRBD2 (5 bases). V was clipped by 0 bases and J by 4 bases, with 12 bases between them. Looked up from germline, CDR1 is LGHDT and CDR2 is YNNKEL (reference sequence). The CDR3 runs 15 residues. The DNA of the CDR3 is TGTGCCAGCAGCCAAGATGGATACGAGGGAGAGACCCAGTACTTC. Translated: CASSQDGYEGETQYF.

V and J are TRBV6-5 and TRBJ1-3; a possible D gene is TRBD1 (6 bases). V was pared by 10 bases and J by 0 bases, with 16 bases between. In germline, CDR1 is MNHEY, CDR2 SVGAGI. CDR3 length equals 15 residues. CDR3: CATNQGGLSGNTIYF. The CDR3 region has the DNA TGTGCCACCAACCAAGGGGGACTCTCTGGAAACACCATATATTTT.

The J gene is TRBJ1-3, the V gene TRBV18; 8 positions match TRBD1. The CDR3 extends over 15 amino acids. The germline CDR1 and CDR2 sequences are KGHSH and LQKENI. The ends lost 3 bases at V and 3 bases at J; junction bases unmatched: 4. The CDR3 protein is CASSPAGGNGNTIYF. The CDR3 nucleotides are TGTGCCAGCTCACCCGCAGGGGGCAATGGAAACACCATATATTTT.

The V and J genes are TRBV28 and TRBJ2-7; TRBD1 might be the D (5 bases). This CDR3 has 15 amino acids. Trimming cost V 7 bases and J 1 base, with 17 bases left between them. Germline loops: CDR1 MDHEN, CDR2 SYDVKM. This CDR3 reads CASTTQGTPSYEQYF. CDR3 bases: TGTGCCAGCACCACCCAGGGTACCCCTTCCTACGAGCAGTACTTC. The whole variable domain, filled in from reference TRBV28 and TRBJ2-7, reads DVKVTQSSRYLVKRTGEKVFLECVQDMDHENMFWYRQDPGLGLRLIYFSYDVKMKEKGDIPEGYSVSREKKERFSLILESASTNQTSMYLCASTTQGTPSYEQYFGPGTRLTVT.

The chain is built from TRBV5-8 and TRBJ1-2; D may be TRBD1 (5 bases). CDR3 length: 14 amino acids. Between the trimmed V and J ends, which lost 4 bases and 5 bases, there was a span of 15 bases. Looked up from germline, CDR1 is SGHTS and CDR2 is YDEGEE. CDR3 nucleotides: TGTGCCAGCAGCCTACTACGCTGGGGGTATGGCTACACCTTC. Translated, it gives CASSLLRWGYGYTF.

This clone was counted only a few times. This chain joins TRBV19 and TRBJ2-3; 10 bases are a match to TRBD1. The V segment lost 1 base and the J segment 4 bases; nucleotides outside the gene matches: 5. Germline V lookup: CDR1 LNHDA, CDR2 SQIVND (reference sequence). The CDR3 loop spans 16 amino acids. The CDR3 nucleotides are TGTGCCAGTAGTATAGTATCCGGACAGGGGGCAGATACGCAGTATTTT. This gives the protein CASSIVSGQGADTQYF.

The J gene is TRBJ2-5, the V gene TRBV2, with 8 nucleotides matching TRBD1. From germline, CDR1 is SNHLY and CDR2 FYNNEI. V shed 7 bases, J shed 5 bases, and the junction held 12 bases outside the gene matches. The CDR3 has 15 amino acids. The CDR3 is CASTKDRVYDETQYF. In nucleotides, the CDR3 is TGTGCCAGCACCAAGGACAGGGTGTACGACGAGACCCAGTACTTC.

The sample holds one count of this clone. The chain joins TRBV18 to TRBJ1-5; 8 nucleotides agree with TRBD1. CDR1 is KGHSH and CDR2 is LQKENI in the germline V gene. Trimming took 6 bases from V and 2 from J; bases not matched to a gene: 3. This CDR3 region has 14 residues. As DNA, the CDR3 is TGTGCCAGCTCGCAACAGGGGGGCAATCAGCCCCAGCATTTT. It yields the protein CASSQQGGNQPQHF.

This clone was counted a few times. The chain recombines TRBV18 with TRBJ2-1, with 7 bases that match TRBD1. V was pared by 4 bases and J by 2 bases, with 8 bases of the junction left unmatched. Germline CDR1 reads KGHSH; CDR2 reads LQKENI. The CDR3 consists of 16 residues. CDR3 sequence (DNA): TGTGCCAGCTCACTGGGACAGCCAAGGGCCTACAATGAGCAGTTCTTC. Translating it yields CASSLGQPRAYNEQFF.

This rearrangement joins TRBV9 to TRBJ2-7, with unresolved D. Looked up from germline, CDR1 is SGDLS and CDR2 is YYNGEE. V dropped 0 bases and J dropped 6 bases, with 10 bases sitting between them. There are 13 residues in the CDR3. In nucleotides, the CDR3 is TGTGCCAGCAGCGTAGGGGCAATCGGCGAGCAGTACTTC. It encodes CASSVGAIGEQYF. Filled out from reference TRBV9 and TRBJ2-7, the complete variable domain reads DSGVTQTPKHLITATGQRVTLRCSPRSGDLSVYWYQQSLDQGLQFLIQYYNGEERAKGNILERFSAQQFPDLHSELNLSSLELGDSALYFCASSVGAIGEQYFGPGTRLTVT.